This T cell receptor (beta chain) was profiled in a study of blood T cell repertoires in COVID-19. Profiling relied on immunoSEQ multiplex PCR, and the TCRdb table lists in-frame clones only, not all of them. The sample has approximately 350,000 clones; approximately 87% are singletons. The germline gives CDR1 MNHEY, CDR2 SMNVEV (reference sequence). Deletions cut 5 bases from V and 7 bases from J, with 14 bases between. The CDR3 runs 13 residues. This TCR came from a woman aged 45 to 65 with COVID-19, enrolled during active disease. The V and J genes are TRBV27 and TRBJ2-5, with D possibly matching TRBD2 (6 bases). Sequences were obtained from peripheral blood. CDR3 sequence: CASSLVGTGTQYF. CDR3 DNA: TGTGCCAGCAGTCTCGTGGGGACTGGGACCCAGTACTTC.